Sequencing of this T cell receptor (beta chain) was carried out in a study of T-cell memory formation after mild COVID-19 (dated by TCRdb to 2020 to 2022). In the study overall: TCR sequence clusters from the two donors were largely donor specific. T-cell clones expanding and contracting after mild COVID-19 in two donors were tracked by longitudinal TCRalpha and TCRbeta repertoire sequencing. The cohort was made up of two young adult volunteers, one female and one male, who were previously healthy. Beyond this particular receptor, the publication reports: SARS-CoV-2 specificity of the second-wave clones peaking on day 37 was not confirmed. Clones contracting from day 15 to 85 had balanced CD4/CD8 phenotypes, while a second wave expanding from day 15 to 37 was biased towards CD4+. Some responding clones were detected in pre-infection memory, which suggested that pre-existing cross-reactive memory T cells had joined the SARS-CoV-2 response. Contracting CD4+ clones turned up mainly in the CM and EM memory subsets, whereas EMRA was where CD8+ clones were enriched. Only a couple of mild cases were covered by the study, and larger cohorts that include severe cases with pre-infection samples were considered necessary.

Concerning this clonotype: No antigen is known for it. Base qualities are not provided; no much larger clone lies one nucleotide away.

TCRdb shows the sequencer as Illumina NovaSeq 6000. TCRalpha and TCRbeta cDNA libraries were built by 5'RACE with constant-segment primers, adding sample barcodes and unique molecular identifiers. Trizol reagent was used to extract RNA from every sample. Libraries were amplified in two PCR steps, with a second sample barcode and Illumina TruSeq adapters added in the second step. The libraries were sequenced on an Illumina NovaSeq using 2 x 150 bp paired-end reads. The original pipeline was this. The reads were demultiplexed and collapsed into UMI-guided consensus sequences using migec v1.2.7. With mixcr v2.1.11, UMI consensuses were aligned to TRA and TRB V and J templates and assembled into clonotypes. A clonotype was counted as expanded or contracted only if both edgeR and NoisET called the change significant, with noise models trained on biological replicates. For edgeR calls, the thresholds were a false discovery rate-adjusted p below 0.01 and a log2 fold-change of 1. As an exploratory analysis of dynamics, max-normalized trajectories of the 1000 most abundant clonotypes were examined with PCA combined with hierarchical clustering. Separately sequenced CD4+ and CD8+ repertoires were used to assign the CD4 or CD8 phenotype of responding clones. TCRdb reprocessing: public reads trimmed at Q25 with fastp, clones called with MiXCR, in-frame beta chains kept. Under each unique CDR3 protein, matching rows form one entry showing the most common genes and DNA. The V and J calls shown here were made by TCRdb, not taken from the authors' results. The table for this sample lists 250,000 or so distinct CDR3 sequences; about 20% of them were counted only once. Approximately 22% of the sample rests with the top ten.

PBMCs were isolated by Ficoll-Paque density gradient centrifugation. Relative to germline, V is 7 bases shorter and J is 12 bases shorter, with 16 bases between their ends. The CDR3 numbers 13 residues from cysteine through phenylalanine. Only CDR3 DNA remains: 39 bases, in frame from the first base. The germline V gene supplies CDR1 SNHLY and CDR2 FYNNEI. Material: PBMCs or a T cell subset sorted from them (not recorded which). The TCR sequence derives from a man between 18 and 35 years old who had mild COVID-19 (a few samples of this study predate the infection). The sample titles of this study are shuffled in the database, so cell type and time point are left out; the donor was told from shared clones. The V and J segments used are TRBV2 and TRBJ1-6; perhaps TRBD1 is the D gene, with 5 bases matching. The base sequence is TGTGCCAGCAATCCTCAGGGAGAAGAACCCCTCCACTTT. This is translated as CASNPQGEEPLHF.